The 25 T cell receptor beta chains listed next were all sequenced from one sample in a study of blood T cells in healthy people across ages. A sample-barcoded 5' primer and a J-beta primer mix were used in a second PCR of roughly 6 to 11 cycles. TCRdb passed the 5' RACE reads through MiXCR, listing each CDR3 protein once. The table records about 1.4 million distinct CDR3 sequences, roughly 60% of them present only once. Specimen: blood. Receptor source: a man in his late teens or twenties in good health.

The chain combines TRBV19 with TRBJ2-4; TRBD2 might be the D (6 bases). V was clipped by 7 bases and J by 8 bases, with 18 bases between them. This CDR3 region has 14 residues. The germline V gene has CDR1 LNHDA and CDR2 SQIVND (reference sequence). DNA for the CDR3: TGTGCCAGTACCATGGGGGGAGGCGGAGACATTCAGTACTTC. As protein: CASTMGGGGDIQYF.

In nucleotides, the CDR3 is TGCAGCGCCGTCCAGGAGCGCACAGATACGCAGTATTTT. Protein product: CSAVQERTDTQYF. This chain uses TRBV29-1 with TRBJ2-3; the D is unclear. V lost 7 bases to trimming and J lost 1 base, with 12 bases between them. The length of the CDR3 is 13 residues. The germline V gene has CDR1 SQVTM and CDR2 ANQGSEA.

The chain employs TRBV6-5 and TRBJ2-1; D unresolved. The end of the DNA fits TRBJ2-7 better, so the J call may be wrong. Germline CDR1 reads MNHEY; CDR2 reads SVGAGI. This CDR3 contains 18 residues. The CDR3 DNA sequence: TGTGCCAGCAGTTCGGTGGTGGTTACTCGACACTCCTACAATGAGCAGTACTTC. This translates into CASSSVVVTRHSYNEQYF.

J is TRBJ2-5 and V is TRBV2; D is unclear. Trimming shortened V by 3 bases and J by 11 bases, and 19 bases separated the two germline ends. The germline gives CDR1 SNHLY, CDR2 FYNNEI. This CDR3 is 14 amino acids long. CDR3 sequence: CASSEERKGTPQYF. For the CDR3, the DNA is TGTGCCAGCAGTGAGGAAAGGAAGGGAACTCCGCAGTACTTC. Supplemented by reference TRBV2 and TRBJ2-5, the full variable domain reads EPEVTQTPSHQVTQMGQEVILRCVPISNHLYFYWYRQILGQKVEFLVSFYNNEISEKSEIFDDQFSVERPDGSNFTLKIRSTKLEDSAMYFCASSEERKGTPQYFGPGTRLLVL.

The chain carries TRBV6-5 and TRBJ1-1; no definite D call. Germline V gene data show CDR1 as MNHEY and CDR2 as SVGAGI. The CDR3 length is 14 residues. V lost 0 bases to trimming and J lost 6 bases, with 11 bases between them. CDR3 sequence (DNA): TGTGCCAGCAGTTACTCAGGGCCCGGGGCTGAAGCTTTCTTT. As protein: CASSYSGPGAEAFF.

The chain is built from TRBV29-1 and TRBJ2-1; 12 positions match TRBD2. The J call may be faulty, since TRBJ2-7 better matches the DNA end. The germline V gene has CDR1 SQVTM and CDR2 ANQGSEA. The CDR3 totals 14 residues. The CDR3 region is CSVDGLAGHNEQYF. The CDR3 nucleotides are TGCAGCGTTGACGGACTAGCGGGACACAATGAGCAGTACTTC.

This clonotype was recorded a few times. The chain carries TRBV7-9 and TRBJ2-4, with 7 bases matching TRBD1. Near its end, the DNA agrees better with TRBJ2-7, so the J call may be wrong. Germline V gives CDR1 SEHNR, CDR2 FQNEAQ (reference sequence). The CDR3 covers 14 residues. The CDR3 DNA follows: TGTGCCAGCAGCCCTTACAGGGGAGACTACGAGCAGTACTTC. This gives the protein CASSPYRGDYEQYF.

The chain joins TRBV7-9 to TRBJ2-3; D is unresolved. Deletions cut 2 bases from V and 11 bases from J, with 11 bases between. The CDR3 is 12 residues long. The V gene's germline CDR1 is SEHNR and CDR2 FQNEAQ (reference sequence). The CDR3 loop reads CASSLRELGQYF. Here the CDR3 DNA reads TGTGCCAGCAGCTTAAGGGAACTGGGGCAGTATTTT.

The chain joins TRBV4-2 to TRBJ2-7; tentative D call: TRBD1 (5 bases). Per germline, CDR1 LGHNA and CDR2 YNFKEQ. Between the trimmed V and J ends, which lost 0 bases and 1 base, there was a span of 10 bases. This CDR3 has 15 amino acids. The CDR3, as DNA: TGTGCCAGCAGCCAAGAGGGTGACAGTTCCTACGAGCAGTACTTC. Translating gives CASSQEGDSSYEQYF.

The genes are TRBV7-9 and TRBJ1-1; D gene ambiguous. The CDR3 is 17 residues long. Germline V gene data show CDR1 as SEHNR and CDR2 as FQNEAQ (reference sequence). V lost 2 bases and J lost 0, with 16 bases in between. This CDR3 is CASSLYEGPALNTEAFF. In nucleotides, the CDR3 is TGTGCCAGCAGCTTATATGAGGGCCCGGCCTTGAACACTGAAGCTTTCTTT.

V and J are TRBV7-2 and TRBJ2-4, with 10 bases lining up with TRBD2. The V gene's germline CDR1 is SGHTA and CDR2 FQGNSA. The CDR3 loop spans 16 amino acids. Trimming took 5 bases from V and 6 from J; bases not matched to a gene: 10. Written as DNA, the CDR3 is TGTGCCAGCAGCCTTAAGCGGGGGGGAACCAGAAACATTCAGTACTTC. It is translated as CASSLKRGGTRNIQYF.

This clonotype showed up just once. The CDR3 region has the DNA TGTGCCAGCAGCTTAGAGCCGATGGCTTTCTTT. Its translation is CASSLEPMAFF. This chain joins TRBV7-9 and TRBJ1-1, with no clear D. The CDR3 is 11 residues long. V was clipped by 1 base and J by 11 bases, with 8 bases between them. Germline V lookup: CDR1 SEHNR, CDR2 FQNEAQ (reference sequence).

This sequence joins TRBV27 and TRBJ1-6; 9 bases fit TRBD1. The length of the CDR3 is 15 residues. CDR1 MNHEY and CDR2 SMNVEV come from the germline V gene (reference sequence). J lost 7 bases, V lost 4 bases, and 5 bases had no gene match. The CDR3: CASSSRDRVNSPLHF. The DNA for the CDR3 is TGTGCCAGCAGTTCCCGGGACAGGGTGAATTCACCCCTCCACTTT.

This chain uses TRBV12-3 or TRBV12-4 with TRBJ1-2; no definite D call. This CDR3 comprises 13 residues. Trimming cost V 5 bases and J 3 bases, with 10 bases left between them. For the CDR3, the DNA is TGTGCCAGCAGTGCCGGGAGGTACTATGGCTACACCTTC. Amino acid sequence: CASSAGRYYGYTF.

To note about this clonotype: One end of the junction does not line up with germline, which may come from a read error. The CDR3 protein is CAISAGQLNEQFF. The DNA for the CDR3 is TGCGCCATCAGCGCGGGACAGCTCAATGAGCAGTTCTTC. This chain links TRBV10-3 with TRBJ2-1, with D perhaps TRBD1 (7 bases). The CDR3 has 13 amino acids. Germline V CDR1 and CDR2: ENHRY, SYGVKD.

Points on this clonotype: One end of the junction varies from germline; a read error may be responsible. This sequence joins TRBV6-6 and TRBJ1-2; 9 nucleotides line up with TRBD1. The germline CDR1 and CDR2 sequences are MNHNY and SVGAGI (reference sequence). CDR3 length equals 15 residues. CDR3 loop: CASSYALQGAYGYTF. The CDR3 nucleotides read TGCGCCAGCAGTTACGCCCTACAGGGGGCCTATGGCTACACCTTC.

This clonotype came up a few times. V is TRBV29-1 and J is TRBJ2-7; D might be TRBD2 (6 bases). Germline V lookup: CDR1 SQVTM, CDR2 ANQGSEA. Between the trimmed V and J ends, which lost 2 bases and 0 bases, there was a span of 11 bases. The CDR3 spans 14 residues. The CDR3 DNA is TGCAGCGTTGAAACCACCGGGAGCTCCTACGAGCAGTACTTC. Protein: CSVETTGSSYEQYF.

The V and J genes are TRBV7-9 and TRBJ2-5, with D possibly called TRBD1 or TRBD2 (5 bases each). Trimming pared 5 bases from V and 4 bases from J, leaving 11 bases between. CDR3 length: 13 amino acids. Germline V gene data show CDR1 as SEHNR and CDR2 as FQNEAQ (reference sequence). The CDR3 is CASSPGTAETQYF. The DNA of the CDR3 is TGTGCCAGCAGCCCCGGGACGGCAGAGACCCAGTACTTC.

This clonotype was seen only a few times. The chain couples TRBV5-1 to TRBJ2-1; a possible D gene is TRBD2 (6 bases). V was trimmed by 2 bases and J by 7 bases, leaving 16 bases between them. CDR3 size: 15 residues. Looked up from germline, CDR1 is SGHRS and CDR2 is YFSETQ. The CDR3 spells CASSFGGWETNEQFF. CDR3 in DNA: TGCGCCAGCAGCTTCGGGGGTTGGGAAACGAATGAGCAGTTCTTC.

This clonotype has a handful of counts. V gene TRBV25-1 combines with J gene TRBJ2-5, with 7 bases identical to TRBD1. This CDR3 contains 15 residues. The germline CDR1 and CDR2 sequences are MGHDK and SYGVNS. The J segment lost 1 base and the V segment lost 3 bases, leaving 5 bases of the junction unmatched. The CDR3 is CASSDHRGFQETQYF. As DNA, the CDR3 is TGTGCCAGCAGTGACCACAGGGGCTTCCAAGAGACCCAGTACTTC.

This clonotype was observed a few times. The chain carries TRBV11-2 and TRBJ2-5; D not certain. Germline V gene lookup returns CDR1 SGHAT and CDR2 FQNNGV. The CDR3 length is 14 residues. Trimming cost V 5 bases and J 0 bases, with 10 bases left between them. The chain's CDR3 is CASSVSYYQETQYF. CDR3 DNA sequence: TGTGCCAGCAGCGTCAGCTACTACCAAGAGACCCAGTACTTC.

The V gene is TRBV28, the J gene TRBJ2-7, with D tentatively TRBD1 or TRBD2 (6 bases each). Germline-derived CDR1 and CDR2 are MDHEN and SYDVKM. The CDR3 has 13 amino acids. Trimming cost V 7 bases and J 6 bases, with 16 bases left between them. The CDR3 DNA reads as TGTGCCAGCATCAAGGAGGGGGGCGGCGAGCAGTACTTC. This gives the protein CASIKEGGGEQYF. Looking up the rest from reference TRBV28 and TRBJ2-7 gives the full variable domain: DVKVTQSSRYLVKRTGEKVFLECVQDMDHENMFWYRQDPGLGLRLIYFSYDVKMKEKGDIPEGYSVSREKKERFSLILESASTNQTSMYLCASIKEGGGEQYFGPGTRLTVT.

The chain links TRBV4-1 to TRBJ2-3, with D possibly matching TRBD1 (5 bases). Germline V gives CDR1 MGHRA, CDR2 YSYEKL. The ends were cut back, 4 bases at V and 12 bases at J, with 11 bases in the middle. There are 11 residues in the CDR3. The chain's CDR3 is CASSRQTVQYF. The CDR3 DNA reads TGCGCCAGCAGCCGACAGACGGTTCAGTATTTT.

This sequence joins TRBV20-1 and TRBJ2-7, with 11 bases aligning to TRBD1. V was clipped by 5 bases and J by 3 bases; unmatched bases: 6. This CDR3 is 14 amino acids long. Germline loops: CDR1 DFQATT, CDR2 SNEGSKA (reference sequence). CDR3 DNA sequence: TGCAGTGCTCCGCCGGGACAGGGGGACTACGAGCAGTACTTC. As protein: CSAPPGQGDYEQYF.

The genes are TRBV7-9 and TRBJ2-7; D is unclear. V was trimmed by 5 bases and J by 0 bases, leaving 20 bases between them. Looked up from germline, CDR1 is SEHNR and CDR2 is FQNEAQ (reference sequence). This CDR3 is 17 amino acids long. The CDR3 DNA reads TGTGCCAGCAGCCAACAGAAGGACGGCCCCAGCTCCTACGAGCAGTACTTC. Translation: CASSQQKDGPSSYEQYF.